This T cell receptor beta chain was documented in a study of response to subunit inactivated influenza vaccine. General study results and limits: There was a suggestion from the authors that each seasonal influenza vaccination recruits few new T cells.

The table lists this clonotype with a few counts. The antigen is unknown. TCRdb fed the RT-PCR reads into MiXCR, producing one record per CDR3 protein. The table records around 650,000 distinct CDR3 sequences, around 16% of them present only once. Sequenced material: PBMCs from blood, taken roughly 12 days after vaccination. This TCR came from a middle-aged man who received an inactivated influenza vaccine.

CDR3: CSVTAGHGGNTEAFF. Written as DNA, the CDR3 is TGCAGCGTTACCGCCGGACATGGGGGGAACACTGAAGCTTTCTTT. This chain connects TRBV29-1 to TRBJ1-1, with D possibly matching TRBD1 (5 bases). CDR1 SQVTM and CDR2 ANQGSEA come from the germline V gene. This CDR3 contains 15 residues. V shed 5 bases and J shed 1 base, with 17 bases lying between them.